This entry lists 23 T cell receptor beta chains sequenced from one sample in a study of early T cells in non-severe SARS-CoV-2 infection. MiXCR, run by TCRdb on the 5' RACE reads, gives a single entry per CDR3 protein. The sample shows about 67,000 distinct CDR3 sequences, 9% to 10% of them seen only once. Here the sequenced sample was whole blood, taken at baseline. These receptors were taken from an adult who was a healthcare worker with PCR-confirmed SARS-CoV-2 infection or an uninfected control (not recorded which).

This clonotype was picked up a small number of times. The V gene is TRBV7-2, the J gene TRBJ2-7; TRBD1 or TRBD2 may be the D gene (5 bases each). Germline CDR1 and CDR2: SGHTA and FQGNSA. Trimming stripped 1 base from V and 2 bases from J, with 12 bases between. This CDR3 comprises 15 residues. The CDR3 protein is CASSLDGTRTYEQYF. The CDR3 DNA follows: TGTGCCAGCAGCTTAGACGGGACCCGCACCTACGAGCAGTACTTC.

DNA of the CDR3: TGTGCCATGCAGGGGACAGGGGGCCACGAGCAGTACTTC. This translates into CAMQGTGGHEQYF. The chain has TRBV28 and TRBJ2-7, with 12 bases lining up with TRBD1. The V segment lost 10 bases and the J segment 5 bases; nucleotides outside the gene matches: 6. Looked up from germline, CDR1 is MDHEN and CDR2 is SYDVKM. This CDR3 comprises 13 residues.

The gene calls are TRBV28 and TRBJ1-5, with D perhaps TRBD1 (6 bases). This CDR3 region has 15 residues. With 5 bases removed from V and 4 bases from J, the gap between germline ends came to 15 bases. Per the germline V gene, CDR1 is MDHEN and CDR2 is SYDVKM. The CDR3 coding sequence is TGTGCCAGCAGTGTCACAGGGATGGCGAATCAGCCCCAGCATTTT. Translated, it gives CASSVTGMANQPQHF.

The V and J genes are TRBV28 and TRBJ2-5; D call uncertain. Germline CDR1 and CDR2: MDHEN and SYDVKM. Trimming cost V 6 bases and J 9 bases, with 11 bases left between them. This CDR3 has 11 amino acids. In DNA form, the CDR3 reads TGTGCCAGCAGCCAAGGCGGAGCCCAGTACTTC. Amino acids: CASSQGGAQYF.

The rearrangement joins TRBV25-1 to TRBJ2-7; TRBD1 agrees at 8 bases. Germline-derived CDR1 and CDR2 are MGHDK and SYGVNS. There are 15 residues in the CDR3. V dropped 5 bases and J dropped 5; count of bases not matched to a gene: 11. The CDR3, as DNA: TGTGCCAGCAGTCCCCGAGGACAGGGCGCCAACGAGCAGTACTTC. This codes for CASSPRGQGANEQYF.

In this sample, this clonotype turned up many times. The V and J genes are TRBV7-9 and TRBJ2-3, with a weak D call TRBD2 (6 bases). Germline V lookup: CDR1 SEHNR, CDR2 FQNEAQ (reference sequence). V lost 3 bases to trimming and J lost 2 bases, with 15 bases between them. The CDR3 totals 16 residues. The CDR3 bases are TGTGCCAGCAGCTTCCACGTCGGGGGACCCACAGATACGCAGTATTTT. Amino acids: CASSFHVGGPTDTQYF.

The chain links TRBV6-1 to TRBJ1-1; D perhaps matches TRBD1 (6 bases). CDR1 and CDR2 from the germline V gene are MNHNS and SASEGT. V shed 2 bases and J shed 4 bases, with 8 bases lying between them. There are 13 residues in the CDR3. For the CDR3, the DNA is TGTGCCAGCAGTGAACAGGGGACCACTGAAGCTTTCTTT. Encoded protein: CASSEQGTTEAFF.

Of note for this clonotype: A much larger clone lies one base from this, so it may be a read error. This chain connects TRBV28 to TRBJ2-1; TRBD2 aligns across 7 bases. Germline V lookup: CDR1 MDHEN, CDR2 SYDVKM. The CDR3 totals 13 residues. Trimming at V came to 6 bases and at J to 9 bases, leaving 8 bases not matched to a gene. This CDR3 is CASSELGGIEQFF. Here the CDR3 DNA reads TGTGCCAGCAGCGAACTGGGGGGGATTGAGCAGTTCTTC.

The CDR3 spells CASSEKYGYTF. CDR3 in DNA: TGTGCCAGCAGTGAAAAGTACGGCTACACCTTC. V gene TRBV2 combines with J gene TRBJ1-2; D is uncertain. V dropped 2 bases and J dropped 8 bases, with 6 bases sitting between them. The CDR3 sequence is 11 residues long. Germline CDR1 reads SNHLY; CDR2 reads FYNNEI.

This clonotype was observed at least ten times. The chain is built from TRBV7-2 and TRBJ2-1; possibly TRBD2 for D (6 bases). Germline CDR1 is SGHTA and CDR2 is FQGNSA. V shed 3 bases and J shed 9 bases, with 9 bases lying between them. This CDR3 contains 12 residues. CDR3 loop: CASSFGGLEQFF. The CDR3 bases are TGTGCCAGCAGCTTCGGAGGGCTTGAGCAGTTCTTC.

This clonotype has ten or more counts. V usage is TRBV4-2 and J usage is TRBJ2-1; 8 positions match TRBD1. Germline V gene data show CDR1 as LGHNA and CDR2 as YNFKEQ. The CDR3 consists of 15 residues. Trimming at V came to 2 bases and at J to 1 base, leaving 1 base not matched to a gene. CDR3 sequence: CASSQRTGSYNEQFF. CDR3 DNA: TGTGCCAGCAGCCAAAGGACAGGGTCCTACAATGAGCAGTTCTTC.

This clonotype was seen more than once but under ten times. The chain joins TRBV29-1 to TRBJ2-1; D not certain. CDR3 size: 13 residues. Trimming removed 3 bases at V and 6 bases at J, with 12 bases between. Germline CDR1 is SQVTM and CDR2 is ANQGSEA. The CDR3 loop is CSVDPKLSNEQFF. The CDR3 coding sequence is TGCAGCGTTGACCCGAAGCTCTCCAATGAGCAGTTCTTC.

This clonotype came up many times. The chain is built from TRBV20-1 and TRBJ2-7; D perhaps matches TRBD2 (6 bases). CDR3 length: 13 amino acids. V lost 6 bases and J lost 3, with 15 bases in between. The germline V gene encodes CDR1 DFQATT and CDR2 SNEGSKA (reference sequence). CDR3 in DNA: TGCAGTGCCACGGAGGGATGGGGCTACGAGCAGTACTTC. It codes for CSATEGWGYEQYF.

In this sample, this clonotype turned up a few times. V is TRBV7-2 and J is TRBJ2-5; 11 bases agree with TRBD2. V trimming: 1 base; J trimming: 5 bases; junction bases outside the gene matches: 6. CDR3 length: 16 residues. Per the germline V gene, CDR1 is SGHTA and CDR2 is FQGNSA. The CDR3, as DNA: TGTGCCAGCAGCTTAGATAGCGGGAGGGCCGCGGAGACCCAGTACTTC. Protein product: CASSLDSGRAAETQYF.

There are many counts of this clonotype. The chain uses TRBV19 and TRBJ2-4; TRBD2 aligns across 11 bases. Germline lookup yields CDR1 LNHDA and CDR2 SQIVND (reference sequence). V lost 5 bases to trimming and J lost 2 bases; unmatched junction nucleotides: 5. The CDR3 consists of 16 residues. The CDR3 DNA follows: TGTGCCAGTAGTGCGCTAGCGGGAGGAACCAAAAACATTCAGTACTTC. This gives the protein CASSALAGGTKNIQYF.

In its sample, this clonotype was seen many times. This chain links TRBV7-9 with TRBJ2-1, with a weak D call TRBD1 (6 bases). V gave up 1 base and J gave up 10 bases, with 11 bases separating them. The length of the CDR3 is 13 residues. CDR1 is SEHNR and CDR2 is FQNEAQ in the germline V gene (reference sequence). The CDR3 DNA reads TGTGCCAGCAGCTTAGGGCCGGGACAAGAGCAGTTCTTC. This gives the protein CASSLGPGQEQFF.

This clonotype was seen more than once but under ten times. This chain links TRBV7-9 with TRBJ2-1; D is ambiguous. The CDR3 loop spans 12 amino acids. The V end was cut by 5 bases, the J end by 5 bases, with 7 bases between. Per germline, CDR1 SEHNR and CDR2 FQNEAQ (reference sequence). CDR3 loop: CASSRYNNEQFF. CDR3 DNA: TGTGCCAGCAGCCGTTATAACAATGAGCAGTTCTTC.

In this sample, this clonotype turned up a few times. The CDR3: CASRQAGFTGELFF. DNA for the CDR3: TGTGCCAGCAGACAAGCGGGGTTTACCGGGGAGCTGTTTTTT. This sequence joins TRBV2 and TRBJ2-2; 7 bases fit TRBD2. Unmatched junction bases numbered 6, after V lost 6 bases and J lost 5 bases. From germline, CDR1 is SNHLY and CDR2 FYNNEI. This CDR3 is 14 amino acids long.

The rearrangement uses TRBV10-2 and TRBJ1-5; no reliable D call. This CDR3 has 14 amino acids. Germline loops: CDR1 WSHSY, CDR2 SAAADI. The V gene lost 0 bases and the J gene lost 12 bases, with 15 bases spanning the gap. The chain's CDR3 is CASSESRAGSNQHF. CDR3 DNA: TGCGCCAGCAGTGAGTCACGGGCGGGCAGCAACCAGCATTTT.

This clonotype was detected only a few times. The genes are TRBV7-2 and TRBJ1-2, with D uncertain. V lost 0 bases, J lost 7 bases, and 12 bases lay in between. The germline V gene has CDR1 SGHTA and CDR2 FQGNSA. The CDR3 totals 14 residues. The CDR3 DNA is TGTGCCAGCAGCTTAGCTGGGATGACTCTTGGCTACACCTTC. It specifies CASSLAGMTLGYTF.

This clonotype has a handful of counts. The CDR3 region is CASSQAQGREQYF. The CDR3 region has the DNA TGCGCCAGCAGCCAAGCCCAGGGGAGGGAGCAGTACTTC. This chain uses TRBV4-3 with TRBJ2-7; TRBD1 or TRBD2 may be the D gene (6 bases each). The CDR3 is 13 residues long. Trimming left V 1 base short and J 7 bases short, with 11 bases between. Germline values: CDR1 LGHNA, CDR2 YSLEER.

This clonotype has at least ten counts. The chain joins TRBV7-2 to TRBJ1-2; 7 nucleotides match TRBD1. The V and J ends lost 5 bases and 4 bases, in that order; junction bases with no gene match: 7. Germline assignment: CDR1 SGHTA and CDR2 FQGNSA. This CDR3 has 14 amino acids. The CDR3 spells CASSPRQGGYGYTF. Here the CDR3 DNA reads TGTGCCAGCAGCCCGCGACAGGGAGGCTATGGCTACACCTTC.

This clonotype was recorded many times. The chain is built from TRBV29-1 and TRBJ2-3; unclear D gene. CDR1 is SQVTM, CDR2 ANQGSEA, per germline. Between the trimmed V and J ends, which lost 6 bases and 6 bases, there was a span of 13 bases. The CDR3 is 12 amino acids. CDR3 bases: TGCAGCGTGGCAACTACCCTGGATACGCAGTATTTT. Protein sequence: CSVATTLDTQYF.